What follows are 23 T cell receptor beta chains derived from one specimen sequenced in a study of response to subunit inactivated influenza vaccine. TCRdb re-derived calls from the RT-PCR reads in MiXCR, one entry per CDR3 protein. Among roughly 170,000 distinct CDR3 sequences listed, around 9.2% were seen once. The sample in question was non-naive T cells sorted from PBMCs, obtained on the day of vaccination. Receptors originate from a man aged 45-60 years who received an inactivated influenza vaccine.

In this sample, this clonotype turned up a few times. V usage is TRBV7-8 and J usage is TRBJ1-1, with D uncertain. V gave up 1 base and J gave up 4 bases, with 7 bases separating them. The CDR3 is 13 amino acids. The germline V gene has CDR1 SGHVS and CDR2 FQNEAQ. For the CDR3, the DNA is TGTGCCAGCAGCTTAGAACGGACCACTGAAGCTTTCTTT. This translates into CASSLERTTEAFF.

This clonotype was detected only a few times. The V gene is TRBV5-1, the J gene TRBJ1-6, with D hard to call. V dropped 0 bases and J dropped 2 bases, with 6 bases sitting between them. The CDR3 is 15 residues long. In germline, CDR1 is SGHRS, CDR2 YFSETQ. CDR3 nucleotide sequence: TGCGCCAGCAGCTTGGGTAGCCCCTATAATTCACCCCTCCACTTT. It codes for CASSLGSPYNSPLHF.

V gene TRBV20-1 combines with J gene TRBJ1-5; possibly TRBD1 for D (6 bases). Looked up from germline, CDR1 is DFQATT and CDR2 is SNEGSKA (reference sequence). V was trimmed by 1 base and J by 6 bases, leaving 16 bases between them. The CDR3 is 15 residues long. CDR3 sequence: CSARVAGGGTQPQHF. The CDR3 DNA reads TGCAGTGCTAGAGTAGCCGGGGGCGGAACTCAGCCCCAGCATTTT.

This chain links TRBV19 with TRBJ1-2, with 9 bases that match TRBD1. Germline V CDR1 and CDR2: LNHDA, SQIVND (reference sequence). This CDR3 has 15 residues. V was pared by 6 bases and J by 6 bases, with 11 bases of the junction left unmatched. The CDR3 region is CASSPPGQGVDGYTF. CDR3 nucleotide sequence: TGTGCCAGTAGCCCACCGGGACAGGGTGTCGATGGCTACACCTTC.

This clonotype was seen a handful of times. CDR3 DNA: TGTGCCAGCGGGGAGTCTATCACAACTGCAGATACGCAGTATTTT. Translated, it gives CASGESITTADTQYF. The rearrangement joins TRBV28 to TRBJ2-3, with a weak D call TRBD2 (5 bases). V shed 8 bases and J shed 4 bases, with 19 bases lying between them. Looked up from germline, CDR1 is MDHEN and CDR2 is SYDVKM. CDR3 length: 15 residues.

This clonotype came up many times. The rearrangement joins TRBV20-1 to TRBJ1-1, with 7 bases that match TRBD1. Germline CDR1 is DFQATT and CDR2 is SNEGSKA (reference sequence). The V segment lost 3 bases and the J segment 4 bases; nucleotides outside the gene matches: 8. This CDR3 comprises 14 residues. CDR3 coding DNA: TGCAGTGCTAGTGGGGGGGGACAGACCACTGAAGCTTTCTTT. Its translation: CSASGGGQTTEAFF.

The chain joins TRBV11-2 to TRBJ2-5, with TRBD1 as a possible D gene (5 bases). CDR1 and CDR2 from the germline V gene are SGHAT and FQNNGV. The ends were cut back, 6 bases at V and 5 bases at J, with 7 bases in the middle. The CDR3 consists of 11 residues. The DNA of the CDR3 is TGTGCCAGCAGTAAGGGGGAGACCCAGTACTTC. This codes for CASSKGETQYF. The full variable domain, its missing parts supplied by reference TRBV11-2 and TRBJ2-5, is EAGVAQSPRYKIIEKRQSVAFWCNPISGHATLYWYQQILGQGPKLLIQFQNNGVVDDSQLPKDRFSAERLKGVDSTLKIQPAKLEDSAVYLCASSKGETQYFGPGTRLLVL.

This clonotype was recorded many times. The chain employs TRBV11-2 and TRBJ2-5; 10 positions match TRBD2. Germline CDR1 and CDR2: SGHAT and FQNNGV. J was trimmed by 1 base and V by 5 bases; bases with no gene match: 4. This CDR3 spans 15 amino acids. CDR3 protein: CASSISSGSQETQYF. The DNA of the CDR3 is TGTGCCAGCAGCATTTCTAGCGGGAGCCAAGAGACCCAGTACTTC. Full variable domain (outside the CDR3, taken from reference TRBV11-2 and TRBJ2-5): EAGVAQSPRYKIIEKRQSVAFWCNPISGHATLYWYQQILGQGPKLLIQFQNNGVVDDSQLPKDRFSAERLKGVDSTLKIQPAKLEDSAVYLCASSISSGSQETQYFGPGTRLLVL.

The rearrangement links TRBV28 to TRBJ2-3, with no clear D. Trimming took off 4 bases at V and 4 bases at J, with 9 bases between the two ends. CDR1 is MDHEN, CDR2 SYDVKM, per germline. The CDR3 consists of 13 residues. The CDR3 coding sequence is TGTGCCAGCAGTTCCGTCCGGTCAGATACGCAGTATTTT. Amino acids: CASSSVRSDTQYF. The full variable domain, with the rest looked up from reference TRBV28 and TRBJ2-3, is DVKVTQSSRYLVKRTGEKVFLECVQDMDHENMFWYRQDPGLGLRLIYFSYDVKMKEKGDIPEGYSVSREKKERFSLILESASTNQTSMYLCASSSVRSDTQYFGPGTRLTVL.

The chain has TRBV2 and TRBJ2-1, with TRBD2 matching over 12 bases. J gave up 2 bases and V 6 bases, and 5 bases lay outside the gene matches. CDR1 SNHLY and CDR2 FYNNEI come from the germline V gene. CDR3 length: 16 residues. DNA of the CDR3: TGTGCCAGCAGGAAACTAGCGGGGGGTACCTACAATGAGCAGTTCTTC. Translation: CASRKLAGGTYNEQFF.

V usage is TRBV15 and J usage is TRBJ2-3; no clear D. Looked up from germline, CDR1 is LNHNV and CDR2 is YYDKDF (reference sequence). This CDR3 is 14 amino acids long. Between the trimmed V and J ends, which lost 2 bases and 6 bases, there was a span of 12 bases. For the CDR3, the DNA is TGTGCCACCAGCAGAAGCCCCCTAGGGGATACGCAGTATTTT. Translation: CATSRSPLGDTQYF.

This clonotype was detected many times. The rearrangement joins TRBV5-1 to TRBJ1-2, with D possibly being TRBD1 (5 bases). The V gene's germline CDR1 is SGHRS and CDR2 YFSETQ. V was pared by 0 bases and J by 6 bases, with 12 bases between. The CDR3 extends over 14 amino acids. The CDR3 nucleotides read TGCGCCAGCAGCTTGGAAGCAGGGATCCATGGCTACACCTTC. This encodes CASSLEAGIHGYTF.

This clonotype was detected only a few times. V usage is TRBV20-1 and J usage is TRBJ2-2; a possible D gene is TRBD1 (5 bases). Trimming removed 6 bases at V and 4 bases at J, with 15 bases between. The CDR3 length is 14 residues. Germline CDR1 and CDR2: DFQATT and SNEGSKA (reference sequence). The chain's CDR3 is CSARWLGVTGELFF. In DNA form, the CDR3 reads TGCAGTGCACGCTGGCTAGGGGTCACCGGGGAGCTGTTTTTT.

The genes are TRBV27 and TRBJ2-2; 7 bases are shared with TRBD2. Germline CDR1 is MNHEY and CDR2 is SMNVEV (reference sequence). The CDR3 has 18 amino acids. The ends lost 6 bases at V and 4 bases at J; junction bases unmatched: 17. The CDR3 DNA reads as TGTGCCAGCAGCATCCAAATCTCTAGCGGAGATTTCACCGGGGAGCTGTTTTTT. Protein sequence: CASSIQISSGDFTGELFF.

Only a few counts were recorded for this clonotype. This chain links TRBV4-2 with TRBJ2-1; no clear D gene. There are 16 residues in the CDR3. In germline, CDR1 is LGHNA, CDR2 YNFKEQ. The germline V and J ends were trimmed by 1 base and 4 bases, with 14 bases remaining between them. CDR3 loop: CASSQVYAAKYNEQFF. CDR3 coding DNA: TGTGCCAGCAGCCAAGTTTATGCGGCAAAGTACAATGAGCAGTTCTTC.

This clonotype showed up many times. V gene TRBV5-1 combines with J gene TRBJ2-7, with D possibly being TRBD2 (6 bases). V dropped 2 bases and J dropped 5 bases, with 17 bases sitting between them. Per the germline V gene, CDR1 is SGHRS and CDR2 is YFSETQ. The CDR3 runs 15 residues. The CDR3 region is CASSLEGLPGHEQYF. In nucleotides, the CDR3 is TGCGCCAGCAGCTTAGAGGGACTCCCCGGCCACGAGCAGTACTTC.

This clonotype occurred a few times. The chain joins TRBV5-1 to TRBJ1-1; D gene uncertain. Germline V gene lookup returns CDR1 SGHRS and CDR2 YFSETQ. Trimming left V 3 bases short and J 1 base short, with 4 bases between. This CDR3 region has 12 residues. The CDR3 DNA follows: TGCGCCAGCAGCTCACCGAACACTGAAGCTTTCTTT. Its protein is CASSSPNTEAFF.

This clonotype was observed many times. This chain joins TRBV12-3 or TRBV12-4 and TRBJ1-1; possible D gene TRBD1, 6 bases. V shed 3 bases and J shed 1 base, with 9 bases lying between them. The CDR3 covers 14 residues. The CDR3 DNA sequence: TGTGCCAGCAGTTTTTTGGGACAGAACACTGAAGCTTTCTTT. Amino acid sequence: CASSFLGQNTEAFF.

The gene calls are TRBV10-3 and TRBJ1-1, with D possibly matching TRBD1 (5 bases). Germline CDR1 ENHRY, CDR2 SYGVKD. Between the trimmed V and J ends, which lost 3 bases and 3 bases, there was a span of 11 bases. The CDR3 has 14 amino acids. CDR3 DNA sequence: TGTGCCATCAGTGATGGGGGAGACTACACTGAAGCTTTCTTT. This gives the protein CAISDGGDYTEAFF.

This clonotype was detected many times. V usage is TRBV4-3 and J usage is TRBJ2-5; D may be TRBD1 (6 bases). Germline loops: CDR1 LGHNA, CDR2 YSLEER. There are 13 residues in the CDR3. The V gene lost 0 bases and the J gene lost 7 bases, with 9 bases spanning the gap. CDR3 loop: CASSQEARGTQYF. In nucleotides, the CDR3 is TGCGCCAGCAGCCAAGAGGCCAGGGGGACCCAGTACTTC.

This clonotype has a handful of counts. The rearrangement uses TRBV10-2 and TRBJ1-2, with D unclear. Germline loops: CDR1 WSHSY, CDR2 SAAADI. This CDR3 is 11 amino acids long. Between the trimmed V and J ends, which lost 8 bases and 6 bases, there was a span of 10 bases. This chain's CDR3 is CASRHPDGYTF. CDR3 in DNA: TGCGCCAGCCGCCACCCAGATGGCTACACCTTC.

This clonotype was picked up many times. The gene calls are TRBV3-1 and TRBJ2-2, with TRBD2 matching over 11 bases. The CDR3 sequence is 16 residues long. J gave up 6 bases and V 4 bases, and 7 bases lay outside the gene matches. Germline CDR1 and CDR2: LGHDT and YNNKEL (reference sequence). CDR3 nucleotide sequence: TGTGCCAGCAGCCTAACTAGCGGGAGTGGGGCCGGGGAGCTGTTTTTT. It yields the protein CASSLTSGSGAGELFF.

This clonotype was seen more than once but under ten times. CDR3 residues: CASSPTSGPDSYNEQFF. DNA for the CDR3: TGCGCCAGCAGCCCGACTAGCGGGCCCGACTCCTACAATGAGCAGTTCTTC. The chain couples TRBV5-1 to TRBJ2-1; 10 bases are shared with TRBD2. The CDR3 is 17 amino acids. Trimming removed 4 bases from V and 0 bases from J; junction bases left unmatched: 7. From germline, CDR1 is SGHRS and CDR2 YFSETQ.